The 10 T cell receptor beta chains below come from one sample, sequenced in a study of blood T cells in healthy people across ages. PCR was performed a second time for about 7 to 12 cycles using a sample-barcoded 5' primer and a J-beta primer mix. From the 5' RACE reads, TCRdb called clonotypes with MiXCR, one entry per CDR3 protein. The sample consists of around 800,000 distinct CDR3 sequences, approximately 24% of them appearing once. This same sample was also taken into another study, of T cells of mothers and their children.

Input material: blood. Receptors were obtained from a boy under 18 in good health.

This clonotype has more than one count but fewer than ten. V and J are TRBV5-5 and TRBJ2-3; D ambiguous. V was pared by 0 bases and J by 2 bases, with 13 bases between. Germline V gives CDR1 SGHKS, CDR2 YYEKEE (reference sequence). The CDR3 runs 16 residues. The CDR3 protein is CASSLEPGGDTDTQYF. The CDR3 DNA reads as TGTGCCAGCAGCTTGGAGCCAGGTGGTGACACAGATACGCAGTATTTT.

The chain is built from TRBV4-1 and TRBJ1-1, with D perhaps matching TRBD1 (5 bases). Germline V gene lookup returns CDR1 MGHRA and CDR2 YSYEKL. V was shortened by 4 bases and J by 0 bases, with 18 bases between the two germline ends. The CDR3 contains 17 residues. In DNA, the CDR3 is TGCGCCAGCAGCCTGCTGGTGAGGGGCAGCATGAACACTGAAGCTTTCTTT. Translation gives CASSLLVRGSMNTEAFF.

There are a few counts of this clonotype. CDR3 protein: CSVGAGEGTQYF. The DNA of the CDR3 is TGCAGCGTTGGGGCAGGGGAGGGGACCCAGTACTTC. The V gene is TRBV29-1, the J gene TRBJ2-5; maybe TRBD2 (7 bases). V lost 4 bases to trimming and J lost 7 bases, with 13 bases between them. Germline V gene lookup returns CDR1 SQVTM and CDR2 ANQGSEA. The CDR3 spans 12 residues.

This clonotype turned up a few times. This rearrangement joins TRBV20-1 to TRBJ2-1; D is possibly TRBD2 (5 bases). This CDR3 contains 12 residues. Germline V CDR1 and CDR2: DFQATT, SNEGSKA (reference sequence). Trimming pared 3 bases from V and 12 bases from J, leaving 15 bases between. DNA of the CDR3: TGCAGTGCTAGTACTAGTGTGTCGGGGCAGTTCTTC. Residues: CSASTSVSGQFF.

This clonotype has a handful of counts. The V call is TRBV10-3, the J call TRBJ2-3, with 12 bases identical to TRBD1. The CDR3 runs to 14 residues. Germline V gene data show CDR1 as ENHRY and CDR2 as SYGVKD. V was pared by 10 bases and J by 8 bases, with 10 bases of the junction left unmatched. The CDR3 DNA is TGTGCCAGCGGGACAGGGGGCGGCTTAGGTACGCAGTATTTT. It translates to CASGTGGGLGTQYF.

This chain uses TRBV5-1 with TRBJ2-5; 11 positions match TRBD2. CDR3 length: 16 amino acids. Germline CDR1 is SGHRS and CDR2 is YFSETQ. The V and J ends lost 2 bases and 5 bases, in that order; junction bases with no gene match: 8. The CDR3 sequence: CASSFGSGGDLETQYF. The CDR3 nucleotides read TGCGCCAGCAGCTTCGGTAGCGGGGGGGATCTGGAGACCCAGTACTTC.

This chain links TRBV29-1 with TRBJ2-5, with 9 nucleotides matching TRBD1. TRBJ2-1 explains the end of the DNA better; the J call may be wrong. CDR3 length: 13 amino acids. The V gene's germline CDR1 is SQVTM and CDR2 ANQGSEA. The CDR3 DNA is TGCAGCGTTGAGCGGGACAGGGCGAATGAGCAGTTCTTC. This translates into CSVERDRANEQFF.

This chain uses TRBV12-3 or TRBV12-4 with TRBJ2-5; D gene uncertain. With 4 bases removed from V and 5 bases from J, the gap between germline ends came to 11 bases. The CDR3 spans 13 residues. Here the CDR3 reads CASSYLLAETQYF. In nucleotides, the CDR3 is TGTGCCAGCAGTTACCTCCTTGCGGAGACCCAGTACTTC.

The chain links TRBV5-6 to TRBJ2-3, with D uncertain. The V end lost 1 base, the J end lost 2 bases, and 11 bases lay between the germline ends. CDR3 size: 15 residues. Germline CDR1 and CDR2: SGHDT and YYEEEE. CDR3 DNA sequence: TGTGCCAGCAGCTTGAGGCTCACGTACACAGATACGCAGTATTTT. Its protein product is CASSLRLTYTDTQYF. Full variable domain (rest looked up from reference TRBV5-6 and TRBJ2-3): DAGVTQSPTHLIKTRGQQVTLRCSPKSGHDTVSWYQQALGQGPQFIFQYYEEEERQRGNFPDRFSGHQFPNYSSELNVNALLLGDSALYLCASSLRLTYTDTQYFGPGTRLTVL.

V usage is TRBV20-1 and J usage is TRBJ1-2; 7 bases are a match to TRBD1. This CDR3 comprises 12 residues. Germline V lookup: CDR1 DFQATT, CDR2 SNEGSKA (reference sequence). Trimming cost V 7 bases and J 2 bases; bases outside gene matches: 4. CDR3: CSGQGGNYGYTF. DNA for the CDR3: TGCAGTGGTCAGGGGGGGAACTATGGCTACACCTTC.